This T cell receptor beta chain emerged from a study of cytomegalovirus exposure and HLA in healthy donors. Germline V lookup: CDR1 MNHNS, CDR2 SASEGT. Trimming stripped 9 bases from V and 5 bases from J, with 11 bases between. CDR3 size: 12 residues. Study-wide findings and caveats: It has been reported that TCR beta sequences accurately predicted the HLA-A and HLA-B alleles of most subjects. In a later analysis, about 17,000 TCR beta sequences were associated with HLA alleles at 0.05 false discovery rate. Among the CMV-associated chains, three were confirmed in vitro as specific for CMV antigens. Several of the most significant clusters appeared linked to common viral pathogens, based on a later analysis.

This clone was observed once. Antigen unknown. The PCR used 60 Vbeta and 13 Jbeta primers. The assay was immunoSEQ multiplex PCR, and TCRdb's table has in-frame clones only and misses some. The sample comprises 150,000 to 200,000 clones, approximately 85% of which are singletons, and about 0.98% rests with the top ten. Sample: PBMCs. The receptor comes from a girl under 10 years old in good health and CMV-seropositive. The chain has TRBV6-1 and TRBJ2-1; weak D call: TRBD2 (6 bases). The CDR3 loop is CASGGWDNEQFF. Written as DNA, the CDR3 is TGTGCCAGTGGAGGGTGGGACAATGAGCAGTTCTTC.